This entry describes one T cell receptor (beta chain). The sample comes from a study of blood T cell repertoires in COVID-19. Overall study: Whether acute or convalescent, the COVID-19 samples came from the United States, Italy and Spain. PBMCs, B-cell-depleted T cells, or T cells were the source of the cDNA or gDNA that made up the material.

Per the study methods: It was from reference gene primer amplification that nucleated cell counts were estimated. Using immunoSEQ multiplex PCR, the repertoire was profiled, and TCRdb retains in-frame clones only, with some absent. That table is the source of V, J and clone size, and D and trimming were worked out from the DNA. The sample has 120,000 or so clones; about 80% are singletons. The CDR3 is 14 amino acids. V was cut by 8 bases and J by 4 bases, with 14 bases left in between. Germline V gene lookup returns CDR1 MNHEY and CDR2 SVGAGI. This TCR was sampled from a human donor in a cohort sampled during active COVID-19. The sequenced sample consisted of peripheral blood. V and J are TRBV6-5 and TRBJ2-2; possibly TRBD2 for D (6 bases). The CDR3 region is CASRQGGVTGELFF. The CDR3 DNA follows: TGTGCCAGCCGCCAAGGCGGGGTCACCGGGGAGCTGTTTTTT.